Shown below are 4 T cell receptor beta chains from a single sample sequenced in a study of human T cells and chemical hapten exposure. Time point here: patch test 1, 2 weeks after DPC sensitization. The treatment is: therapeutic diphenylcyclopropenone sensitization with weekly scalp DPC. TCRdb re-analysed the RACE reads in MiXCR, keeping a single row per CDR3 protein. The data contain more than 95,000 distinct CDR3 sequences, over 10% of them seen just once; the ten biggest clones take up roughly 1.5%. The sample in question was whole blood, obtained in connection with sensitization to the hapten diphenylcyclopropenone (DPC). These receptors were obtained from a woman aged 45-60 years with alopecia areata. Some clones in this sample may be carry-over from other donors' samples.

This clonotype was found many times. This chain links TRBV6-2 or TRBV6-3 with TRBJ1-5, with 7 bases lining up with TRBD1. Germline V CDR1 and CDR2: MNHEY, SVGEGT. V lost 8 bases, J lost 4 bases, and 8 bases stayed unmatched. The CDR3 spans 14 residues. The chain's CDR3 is CASYPGQQNQPQHF. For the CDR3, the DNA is TGTGCCAGCTATCCGGGACAGCAGAATCAGCCCCAGCATTTT.

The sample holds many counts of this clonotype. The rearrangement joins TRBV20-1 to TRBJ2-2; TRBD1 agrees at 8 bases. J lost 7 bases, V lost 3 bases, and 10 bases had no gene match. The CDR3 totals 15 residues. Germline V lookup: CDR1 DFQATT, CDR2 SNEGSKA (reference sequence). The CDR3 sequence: CSARSGGNQNGELFF. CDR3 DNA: TGCAGTGCTAGGTCAGGGGGCAATCAGAACGGGGAGCTGTTTTTT.

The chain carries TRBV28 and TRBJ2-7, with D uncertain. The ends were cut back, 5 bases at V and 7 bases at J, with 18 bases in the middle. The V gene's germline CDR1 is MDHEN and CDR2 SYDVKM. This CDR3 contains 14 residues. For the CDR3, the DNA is TGTGCCAGCAGTCCGTCGACCTTCTCGAGGGAGCAGTACTTC. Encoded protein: CASSPSTFSREQYF.

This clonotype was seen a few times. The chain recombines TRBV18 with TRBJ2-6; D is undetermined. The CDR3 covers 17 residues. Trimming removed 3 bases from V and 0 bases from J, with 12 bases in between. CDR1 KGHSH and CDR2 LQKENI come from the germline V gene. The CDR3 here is CASSPSPSSSGANVLTF. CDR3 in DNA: TGTGCCAGCTCACCTAGTCCGTCCTCCTCTGGGGCCAACGTCCTGACTTTC.